Presented here are 13 T cell receptor beta chains from one specimen sequenced in a study of Graves' ophthalmopathy and Graves' hyperthyroidism. RNA served as the template for amplifying TCR beta CDR3 regions. A first-round RT-PCR used HTBI primers, followed by a second-round multiplex PCR. TCRdb recomputed calls from the multiplex PCR reads with MiXCR, one row per CDR3 protein. The profile covers 400,000 or so distinct CDR3 sequences, with 15% appearing a single time and around 7% taken by the ten largest. Material: peripheral blood. Source of these receptors: a woman under 30 with stable Graves' hyperthyroidism.

This clonotype has a count of ten or more. The chain recombines TRBV6-2 or TRBV6-3 with TRBJ1-2, with D perhaps TRBD1 (6 bases). Per germline, CDR1 MNHEY and CDR2 SVGEGT. The ends were cut back, 3 bases at V and 2 bases at J, with 16 bases in the middle. CDR3 length equals 16 residues. The CDR3: CASSYDGGRINYGYTF. The DNA of the CDR3 is TGTGCCAGCAGTTATGACGGGGGCAGGATCAACTATGGCTACACCTTC.

This clonotype was detected many times. The chain has TRBV12-3 or TRBV12-4 and TRBJ2-2, with D possibly matching TRBD1 (5 bases). CDR3 length: 12 amino acids. The V gene lost 6 bases and the J gene lost 6 bases, with 8 bases spanning the gap. CDR3 amino acids: CASRGVAGELFF. The CDR3 DNA reads as TGTGCCAGCAGAGGGGTAGCCGGGGAGCTGTTTTTT.

This clonotype appeared many times. The rearrangement links TRBV4-3 to TRBJ2-7; TRBD1 is a possible D gene (5 bases). The CDR3 sequence is 15 residues long. With 0 bases removed from V and 4 bases from J, the gap between germline ends came to 13 bases. CDR1 is LGHNA, CDR2 YSLEER, per germline. As DNA, the CDR3 is TGCGCCAGCAGCCAAGATCAGGGCCCCTTATACGAGCAGTACTTC. Protein product: CASSQDQGPLYEQYF.

This clonotype was recorded many times. This sequence joins TRBV6-5 and TRBJ1-2, with a weak D call TRBD1 (5 bases). This CDR3 contains 14 residues. Trimming took off 3 bases at V and 7 bases at J, with 15 bases between the two ends. Germline CDR1 reads MNHEY; CDR2 reads SVGAGI. CDR3 sequence reads: CASSYGLGPGGYTF. For the CDR3, the DNA is TGTGCCAGCAGTTATGGTCTGGGGCCCGGTGGCTACACCTTC.

The table lists this clonotype with many counts. The J gene is TRBJ1-1, the V gene TRBV6-5; 7 bases line up with TRBD1. The CDR3 length is 15 residues. Germline assignment: CDR1 MNHEY and CDR2 SVGAGI. Trimming took 0 bases from V and 1 from J; bases not matched to a gene: 2. CDR3 DNA: TGTGCCAGCAGTTACTCGACAGGGAGGAACACTGAAGCTTTCTTT. It encodes CASSYSTGRNTEAFF.

This clonotype showed up many times. The gene calls are TRBV6-5 and TRBJ2-6, with a possible D match to TRBD2 (6 bases). Trimming took off 1 base at V and 0 bases at J, with 10 bases between the two ends. Germline-derived CDR1 and CDR2 are MNHEY and SVGAGI. The CDR3 covers 17 residues. The CDR3 here is CASSYWGEASGANVLTF. In DNA form, the CDR3 reads TGTGCCAGCAGTTACTGGGGGGAGGCCTCTGGGGCCAACGTCCTGACTTTC.

The rearrangement uses TRBV4-2 and TRBJ2-1; 7 bases are shared with TRBD2. The germline V gene encodes CDR1 LGHNA and CDR2 YNFKEQ. V was clipped by 6 bases and J by 2 bases; unmatched bases: 7. The CDR3 is made up of 15 amino acids. Here the CDR3 DNA reads TGTGCCAGCAGACCTGGCGCGGGGGCCTACAATGAGCAGTTCTTC. Translation: CASRPGAGAYNEQFF.

This clonotype was observed at least ten times. The V gene is TRBV27, the J gene TRBJ1-3; D is unclear. The V gene lost 3 bases and the J gene lost 2 bases, with 17 bases spanning the gap. The CDR3 length is 17 residues. CDR1 and CDR2 (germline): MNHEY, SMNVEV (reference sequence). CDR3 in amino acids: CASSFAPPSYAGNTIYF. In nucleotides, the CDR3 is TGTGCCAGCAGTTTTGCCCCCCCAAGTTACGCTGGAAACACCATATATTTT.

This clonotype was seen at least ten times. The chain employs TRBV5-6 and TRBJ2-7, with D unresolved. Germline V gene sequence: CDR1 SGHDT, CDR2 YYEEEE. The V gene lost 6 bases and the J gene lost 2 bases, with 12 bases spanning the gap. The CDR3 extends over 13 amino acids. CDR3 DNA sequence: TGTGCCAGCACCTCGGCAGCCACCTACGAGCAGTACTTC. Translating it yields CASTSAATYEQYF.

This clonotype was recorded many times. This chain joins TRBV15 and TRBJ1-1; D call uncertain. Deletions cut 4 bases from V and 2 bases from J, with 11 bases between. CDR3 size: 14 residues. Germline lookup yields CDR1 LNHNV and CDR2 YYDKDF (reference sequence). This chain's CDR3 is CATSITDGNTEAFF. In nucleotides, the CDR3 is TGTGCCACCAGCATAACGGACGGCAACACTGAAGCTTTCTTT. The complete variable domain, with remaining parts taken from reference TRBV15 and TRBJ1-1, reads DAMVIQNPRYQVTQFGKPVTLSCSQTLNHNVMYWYQQKSSQAPKLLFHYYDKDFNNEADTPDNFQSRRPNTSFCFLDIRSPGLGDTAMYLCATSITDGNTEAFFGQGTRLTVV.

This clonotype was seen a handful of times. V is TRBV9 and J is TRBJ1-6, with D possibly matching TRBD1 (5 bases). V was trimmed by 4 bases and J by 6 bases, leaving 11 bases between them. Per germline, CDR1 SGDLS and CDR2 YYNGEE. This CDR3 region has 14 residues. CDR3 in amino acids: CASSPYQGNSPLHF. In nucleotides, the CDR3 is TGTGCCAGCAGCCCGTACCAGGGTAATTCACCCCTCCACTTT.

The chain combines TRBV3-1 with TRBJ1-2; the D gene is possibly TRBD1 (5 bases). V lost 2 bases, J lost 8 bases, and 12 bases lay in between. Germline lookup yields CDR1 LGHDT and CDR2 YNNKEL (reference sequence). The CDR3 loop spans 13 amino acids. The CDR3 here is CASSQFLRDGYTF. Written as DNA, the CDR3 is TGTGCCAGCAGCCAATTTCTAAGGGACGGCTACACCTTC. Using reference TRBV3-1 and TRBJ1-2 for the parts outside the CDR3, the full variable domain is DTAVSQTPKYLVTQMGNDKSIKCEQNLGHDTMYWYKQDSKKFLKIMFSYNNKELIINETVPNRFSPKSPDKAHLNLHINSLELGDSAVYFCASSQFLRDGYTFGSGTRLTVV.

This clonotype was recorded many times. This rearrangement joins TRBV5-1 to TRBJ1-2; D is perhaps TRBD1 (6 bases). The germline V and J ends were trimmed by 0 bases and 8 bases, with 11 bases remaining between them. Germline lookup yields CDR1 SGHRS and CDR2 YFSETQ. The CDR3 totals 13 residues. The DNA of the CDR3 is TGCGCCAGCAGCTTGGAAACAGGGTACGGCTACACCTTC. This sequence encodes CASSLETGYGYTF.